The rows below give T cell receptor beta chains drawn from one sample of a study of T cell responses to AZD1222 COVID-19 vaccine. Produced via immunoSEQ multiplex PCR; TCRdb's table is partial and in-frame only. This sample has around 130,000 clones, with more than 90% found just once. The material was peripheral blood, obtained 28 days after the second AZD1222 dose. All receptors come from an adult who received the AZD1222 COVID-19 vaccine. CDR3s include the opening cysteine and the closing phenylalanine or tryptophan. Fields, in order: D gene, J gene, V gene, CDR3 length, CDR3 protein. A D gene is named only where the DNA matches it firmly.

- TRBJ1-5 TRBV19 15 CASSTRQWGDQPQHF
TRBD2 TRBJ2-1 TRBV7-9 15 CASSSLAGPYNEQFF
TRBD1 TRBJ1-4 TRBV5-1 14 CASSQGTGREKLFF
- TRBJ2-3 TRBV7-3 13 CASSRGGSDTQYF
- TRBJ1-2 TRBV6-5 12 CASSHGALGYTF
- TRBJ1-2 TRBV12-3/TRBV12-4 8 CVPGGYTF
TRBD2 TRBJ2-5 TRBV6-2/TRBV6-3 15 CASSDAGLARETQYF
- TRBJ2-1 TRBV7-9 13 CASSLVVYNEQFF
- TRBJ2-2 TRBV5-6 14 CASSLPPNTGELFF
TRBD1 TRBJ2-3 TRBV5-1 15 CASSLDRVSTDTQYF
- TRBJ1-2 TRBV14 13 CASSRGKSYGYTF
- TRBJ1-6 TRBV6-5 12 CATRAPNSPLHF
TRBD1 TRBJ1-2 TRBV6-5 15 CASELRTGQNYGYTF
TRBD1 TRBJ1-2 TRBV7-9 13 CASSAQGANGYTF
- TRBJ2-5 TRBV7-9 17 CASSQGSVGTLQETQYF
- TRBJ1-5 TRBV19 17 CASSIWVGRAGNQPQHF
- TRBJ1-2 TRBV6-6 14 CASSEVGQSYGYTF